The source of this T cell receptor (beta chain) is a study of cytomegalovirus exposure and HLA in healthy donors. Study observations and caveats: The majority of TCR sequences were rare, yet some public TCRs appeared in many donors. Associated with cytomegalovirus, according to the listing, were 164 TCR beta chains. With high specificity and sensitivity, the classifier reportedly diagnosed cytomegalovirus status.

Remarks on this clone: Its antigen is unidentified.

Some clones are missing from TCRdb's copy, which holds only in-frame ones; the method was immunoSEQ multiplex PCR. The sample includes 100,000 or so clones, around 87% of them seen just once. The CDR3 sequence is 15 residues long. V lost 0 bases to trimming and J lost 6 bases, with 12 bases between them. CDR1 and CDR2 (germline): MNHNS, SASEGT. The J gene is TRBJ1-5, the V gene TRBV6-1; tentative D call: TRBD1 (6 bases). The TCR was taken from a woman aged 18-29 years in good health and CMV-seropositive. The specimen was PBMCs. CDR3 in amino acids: CASSEAWTDFQPQHF. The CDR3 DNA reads TGTGCCAGCAGTGAAGCCTGGACAGATTTTCAGCCCCAGCATTTT.